A single sample is the source of the 21 T cell receptor beta chains below, sequenced in a study of T cells in Graves' hyperthyroidism and ophthalmopathy. Amplified regions were TCR beta CDR3 sequences from RNA transcripts. HTBI primers were the set used in a first-round RT-PCR of the TCR CDR3. TCRdb passed the multiplex PCR reads through MiXCR, listing each CDR3 protein once. Here the sample spans a few hundred thousand distinct CDR3 sequences, more than 15% being singletons. The sequencing input was blood. The source of these receptors is a woman aged 40 to 50 with Graves' ophthalmopathy.

The J gene is TRBJ2-1, the V gene TRBV29-1; unclear D gene. The CDR3 is 12 residues long. V shed 4 bases and J shed 6 bases, with 10 bases lying between them. CDR1 and CDR2 (germline): SQVTM, ANQGSEA. CDR3 in amino acids: CSVAPKLNEQFF. Here the CDR3 DNA reads TGCAGCGTTGCCCCCAAACTCAATGAGCAGTTCTTC.

This chain's CDR3 is CASSYSTGPNEQFF. In nucleotides, the CDR3 is TGTGCCAGCAGTTACTCGACAGGGCCCAATGAGCAGTTCTTC. V and J are TRBV6-2 or TRBV6-3 and TRBJ2-1, with TRBD1 identical over 7 bases. The CDR3 has 14 amino acids. The germline V gene has CDR1 MNHEY and CDR2 SVGEGT. V trimming: 0 bases; J trimming: 6 bases; junction bases outside the gene matches: 2.

A note on this clonotype: Being one base from a much bigger clone, this may be a read error. The V gene is TRBV11-2, the J gene TRBJ1-5; D possibly corresponds to TRBD1 (5 bases). The CDR3 has 16 residues. Per germline, CDR1 SGHAT and CDR2 FQNNGV. The CDR3 spells CTSSQWDGHSNQPQHF. CDR3 in DNA: TGTACCAGCAGCCAGTGGGACGGTCATAGCAATCAGCCCCAGCATTTT.

This clonotype has ten or more counts. This chain links TRBV28 with TRBJ1-1; D remains unclear. Trimming cost V 6 bases and J 2 bases, with 10 bases left between them. Germline lookup yields CDR1 MDHEN and CDR2 SYDVKM. The CDR3 length is 13 residues. CDR3 sequence reads: CASSPNLNTEAFF. CDR3 nucleotide sequence: TGTGCCAGCAGCCCAAACCTAAACACTGAAGCTTTCTTT.

The chain carries TRBV10-3 and TRBJ2-1; 10 nucleotides agree with TRBD2. CDR3 size: 17 residues. V was clipped by 3 bases and J by 3 bases; unmatched bases: 8. Germline assignment: CDR1 ENHRY and CDR2 SYGVKD. The CDR3 DNA reads as TGTGCCATCAGTGAAGGGCGGCTAGCGGGAGACTACAATGAGCAGTTCTTC. Translating gives CAISEGRLAGDYNEQFF.

This clonotype was detected many times. The V and J genes are TRBV28 and TRBJ2-3, with a tentative D call TRBD2 (5 bases). The germline gives CDR1 MDHEN, CDR2 SYDVKM. V was pared by 5 bases and J by 1 base, with 10 bases between. This CDR3 spans 14 amino acids. The CDR3 spells CASSSDSGTDTQYF. For the CDR3, the DNA is TGTGCCAGCAGTAGCGATAGCGGCACAGATACGCAGTATTTT. Using reference TRBV28 and TRBJ2-3 for the parts outside the CDR3, the full variable domain is DVKVTQSSRYLVKRTGEKVFLECVQDMDHENMFWYRQDPGLGLRLIYFSYDVKMKEKGDIPEGYSVSREKKERFSLILESASTNQTSMYLCASSSDSGTDTQYFGPGTRLTVL.

This clonotype was counted between two and nine times. V gene TRBV10-3 combines with J gene TRBJ2-5; D may correspond to TRBD1 or TRBD2 (5 bases each). The CDR3 length is 13 residues. Germline CDR1 reads ENHRY; CDR2 reads SYGVKD. The V end lost 3 bases, the J end lost 4 bases, and 9 bases lay between the germline ends. The DNA for the CDR3 is TGTGCCATCAGTGACGCAGGGACAGAGACCCAGTACTTC. It specifies CAISDAGTETQYF.

This clonotype was seen repeatedly, ten times or more. The rearrangement uses TRBV3-1 and TRBJ2-1, with D unclear. V was shortened by 5 bases and J by 5 bases, with 10 bases between the two germline ends. The germline CDR1 and CDR2 sequences are LGHDT and YNNKEL (reference sequence). This CDR3 has 13 amino acids. DNA of the CDR3: TGTGCCAGCAGCAAACCACCGGACAATGAGCAGTTCTTC. Its protein product is CASSKPPDNEQFF.

On this clonotype: Given a much more abundant clone one base away, this may be a read error. The chain links TRBV2 to TRBJ2-5, with TRBD1 matching over 11 bases. CDR3 length equals 14 residues. Germline V gives CDR1 SNHLY, CDR2 FYNNEI. Here the CDR3 reads CASSKDRGQENQYF. CDR3 sequence (DNA): TGTGCCAGCAGTAAGGACAGGGGGCAGGAGAACCAGTACTTC.

CDR3 nucleotides: TGCGCCAGCAGCTTGGGGTCGGGGGCTGTCAATGAGCAGTACTTC. This gives the protein CASSLGSGAVNEQYF. The chain combines TRBV5-1 with TRBJ2-7, with D perhaps TRBD1 or TRBD2 (6 bases each). Trimming removed 0 bases from V and 7 bases from J, with 17 bases in between. The CDR3 is made up of 15 amino acids. Germline CDR1 and CDR2: SGHRS and YFSETQ.

This clonotype was seen repeatedly, ten times or more. The DNA of the CDR3 is TGTGCCAGCAGTGGTCGCGGGCGCTCCTACGAGCAGTACTTC. This sequence encodes CASSGRGRSYEQYF. The chain has TRBV2 and TRBJ2-7, with D perhaps TRBD2 (5 bases). The CDR3 has 14 amino acids. V lost 4 bases to trimming and J lost 0 bases, with 10 bases between them. CDR1 is SNHLY and CDR2 is FYNNEI in the germline V gene.

This clonotype has just a few counts. The chain links TRBV7-2 to TRBJ2-7; D is tentatively TRBD1 or TRBD2 (7 bases each). With 3 bases removed from V and 2 bases from J, the gap between germline ends came to 14 bases. The CDR3 totals 15 residues. The germline gives CDR1 SGHTA, CDR2 FQGNSA. The CDR3 region has the DNA TGTGCCAGCAGCTTGTCCAGGGGGGGAACCTACGAGCAGTACTTC. Translated, it gives CASSLSRGGTYEQYF.

This clonotype was recorded many times. The chain combines TRBV7-2 with TRBJ1-1; 7 nucleotides align to TRBD1. Trimming took 5 bases from V and 0 from J; bases not matched to a gene: 6. The CDR3 runs to 15 residues. Germline CDR1 SGHTA, CDR2 FQGNSA. CDR3 bases: TGTGCCAGCAGCGCGTGGGACAGTATGAACACTGAAGCTTTCTTT. It encodes CASSAWDSMNTEAFF.

This clonotype was observed a handful of times. The rearrangement links TRBV12-3 or TRBV12-4 to TRBJ2-1; D gene ambiguous. V lost 3 bases to trimming and J lost 4 bases, with 10 bases between them. CDR3 size: 14 residues. CDR3 in amino acids: CASSFRADYNEQFF. The CDR3 coding sequence is TGTGCCAGCAGTTTTCGGGCGGATTACAATGAGCAGTTCTTC.

This clonotype was seen many times. Here the CDR3 DNA reads TGCGCCAGCAGCTTGGGGGGGGTAAGGAACACTGAAGCTTTCTTT. This gives the protein CASSLGGVRNTEAFF. The chain has TRBV5-1 and TRBJ1-1; D is perhaps TRBD1 (5 bases). The germline V and J ends were trimmed by 0 bases and 1 base, with 10 bases remaining between them. CDR1 is SGHRS and CDR2 is YFSETQ in the germline V gene. CDR3 length: 15 residues.

The table lists this clonotype with many counts. V is TRBV11-1 and J is TRBJ1-1, with TRBD1 matching over 10 bases. J lost 5 bases, V lost 6 bases, and 9 bases had no gene match. Germline V lookup: CDR1 SGHAT, CDR2 FQDESV (reference sequence). The CDR3 totals 15 residues. CDR3 nucleotides: TGTGCCAGCAGTCCACCGGGACAGGGGAGGACTGAAGCTTTCTTT. It is translated as CASSPPGQGRTEAFF. Drawing the rest from reference TRBV11-1 and TRBJ1-1, the complete variable domain is EAEVAQSPRYKITEKSQAVAFWCDPISGHATLYWYRQILGQGPELLVQFQDESVVDDSQLPKDRFSAERLKGVDSTLKIQPAELGDSAMYLCASSPPGQGRTEAFFGQGTRLTVV.

This clonotype was seen only once. Since a much larger clone is just one base distant, this may be a read error. V gene TRBV28 combines with J gene TRBJ2-7, with D unclear. This CDR3 comprises 14 residues. Germline-derived CDR1 and CDR2 are MDHEN and SYDVKM. Trimming stripped 4 bases from V and 3 bases from J, with 13 bases between. In DNA form, the CDR3 reads TGTGCCAGCAGTTACCTGGGCAGGAGCTACGAGCAGTACTTC. This sequence encodes CASSYLGRSYEQYF.

The chain is built from TRBV18 and TRBJ1-4; D ambiguous. This CDR3 is 15 amino acids long. Germline CDR1 and CDR2: KGHSH and LQKENI. The ends were cut back, 0 bases at V and 4 bases at J, with 9 bases in the middle. CDR3 nucleotide sequence: TGTGCCAGCTCACCACCGGGAGGCCTTAATGAAAAACTGTTTTTT. Residues: CASSPPGGLNEKLFF. Supplemented by reference TRBV18 and TRBJ1-4, the full variable domain reads NAGVMQNPRHLVRRRGQEARLRCSPMKGHSHVYWYRQLPEEGLKFMVYLQKENIIDESGMPKERFSAEFPKEGPSILRIQQVVRGDSAAYFCASSPPGGLNEKLFFGSGTQLSVL.

This rearrangement joins TRBV14 to TRBJ2-7, with D possibly being TRBD1 or TRBD2 (5 bases each). The CDR3 is made up of 15 amino acids. Germline V CDR1 and CDR2: SGHDN, FVKESK. Trimming took off 5 bases at V and 5 bases at J, with 19 bases between the two ends. As DNA, the CDR3 is TGTGCCAGCAGCTCCCTGCGTCAGGGAGAGAACGAGCAGTACTTC. It codes for CASSSLRQGENEQYF.

Remarks on this clonotype: A read error may account for a junction end that differs from germline. The genes are TRBV9 and TRBJ1-1; no firm D call. The CDR3 has 14 residues. In germline, CDR1 is SGDLS, CDR2 YYNGEE. The CDR3 reads CTSSPPDVSTEAFF. The CDR3, as DNA: TGTACCAGCAGCCCCCCAGATGTGAGCACTGAAGCTTTCTTT. Filled out from reference TRBV9 and TRBJ1-1, the complete variable domain reads DSGVTQTPKHLITATGQRVTLRCSPRSGDLSVYWYQQSLDQGLQFLIQYYNGEERAKGNILERFSAQQFPDLHSELNLSSLELGDSALYFCTSSPPDVSTEAFFGQGTRLTVV.

The chain carries TRBV24-1 and TRBJ2-1; the D is unclear. From germline, CDR1 is KGHDR and CDR2 SFDVKD. The V and J ends lost 4 bases and 10 bases respectively, with 10 bases between them. The CDR3 spans 12 residues. The CDR3 loop is CATSDPLSEQFF. DNA for the CDR3: TGTGCCACCAGTGACCCCCTCAGCGAGCAGTTCTTC.